The 20 T cell receptor beta chains presented below share a single source sample, sequenced in a study of human T cells and chemical hapten exposure. Time point specified: pre-sensitization, week 0. This sample's treatment: therapeutic diphenylcyclopropenone sensitization with weekly scalp DPC. From the RACE reads, TCRdb called clonotypes with MiXCR, one entry per CDR3 protein. The sample carries more than 250,000 distinct CDR3 sequences, about 9% recorded once. This specimen was whole blood, taken in connection with sensitization to the hapten diphenylcyclopropenone (DPC). The receptors shown here come from a woman in her thirties or forties with alopecia areata. Some clones in this sample may be carry-over from other donors' samples.

This clonotype was recorded many times. The chain carries TRBV7-9 and TRBJ2-1; TRBD1 aligns across 11 bases. Trimming took 4 bases from V and 9 from J; bases not matched to a gene: 2. Germline loops: CDR1 SEHNR, CDR2 FQNEAQ (reference sequence). The CDR3 has 13 amino acids. CDR3 DNA sequence: TGTGCCAGCAGCTCGGGACAGGGGGGTGAGCAGTTCTTC. This sequence encodes CASSSGQGGEQFF. Filled out from reference TRBV7-9 and TRBJ2-1, the complete variable domain reads DTGVSQNPRHKITKRGQNVTFRCDPISEHNRLYWYRQTLGQGPEFLTYFQNEAQLEKSRLLSDRFSAERPKGSFSTLEIQRTEQGDSAMYLCASSSGQGGEQFFGPGTRLTVL.

In this sample, this clonotype turned up a few times. The CDR3 nucleotides read TGCGCCAGCAGCCTGGGACTAGCGGGAGGAAGAGAGACCCAGTACTTC. Residues: CASSLGLAGGRETQYF. The rearrangement links TRBV5-1 to TRBJ2-5, with 15 positions matching TRBD2. V lost 4 bases and J lost 4; bases outside the gene matches: 5. Looked up from germline, CDR1 is SGHRS and CDR2 is YFSETQ. The CDR3 is made up of 16 amino acids. Full variable domain (remainder filled in from reference TRBV5-1 and TRBJ2-5): KAGVTQTPRYLIKTRGQQVTLSCSPISGHRSVSWYQQTPGQGLQFLFEYFSETQRNKGNFPGRFSGRQFSNSRSEMNVSTLELGDSALYLCASSLGLAGGRETQYFGPGTRLLVL.

This chain uses TRBV28 with TRBJ2-1; TRBD1 agrees at 7 bases. J lost 1 base, V lost 5 bases, and 5 bases had no gene match. The CDR3 runs 15 residues. Germline loops: CDR1 MDHEN, CDR2 SYDVKM. The CDR3 DNA follows: TGTGCCAGCAGTGGGCTCAGGGGGTCCTACAATGAGCAGTTCTTC. This sequence encodes CASSGLRGSYNEQFF.

V and J are TRBV18 and TRBJ2-1; 10 positions agree with TRBD2. V shed 6 bases and J 7 bases; nucleotides not matched to a gene: 12. The germline CDR1 and CDR2 sequences are KGHSH and LQKENI. This CDR3 is built from 16 residues. This CDR3 is CASSPIAGGQGNEQFF. The CDR3 bases are TGTGCCAGCTCTCCGATAGCGGGAGGTCAGGGAAATGAGCAGTTCTTC. Drawing the rest from reference TRBV18 and TRBJ2-1, the complete variable domain is NAGVMQNPRHLVRRRGQEARLRCSPMKGHSHVYWYRQLPEEGLKFMVYLQKENIIDESGMPKERFSAEFPKEGPSILRIQQVVRGDSAAYFCASSPIAGGQGNEQFFGPGTRLTVL.

The rearrangement joins TRBV28 to TRBJ2-5, with 14 bases that match TRBD2. The length of the CDR3 is 15 residues. J was trimmed by 5 bases and V by 5 bases; bases with no gene match: 4. Germline V lookup: CDR1 MDHEN, CDR2 SYDVKM. Here the CDR3 reads CASSKGLAGVETQYF. DNA for the CDR3: TGTGCCAGCAGTAAGGGACTAGCGGGAGTCGAGACCCAGTACTTC.

A few counts support this clonotype. J is TRBJ2-7 and V is TRBV5-1, with D perhaps assigned TRBD1 or TRBD2 (5 bases each). The germline V gene has CDR1 SGHRS and CDR2 YFSETQ. With 4 bases removed from V and 6 bases from J, the gap between germline ends came to 23 bases. The CDR3 covers 16 residues. This CDR3 is CASSLGSGPGAAEQYF. In nucleotides, the CDR3 is TGCGCCAGCAGCCTAGGCTCCGGACCCGGGGCAGCCGAGCAGTACTTC. The variable domain in full, with the rest retrieved from reference TRBV5-1 and TRBJ2-7, is KAGVTQTPRYLIKTRGQQVTLSCSPISGHRSVSWYQQTPGQGLQFLFEYFSETQRNKGNFPGRFSGRQFSNSRSEMNVSTLELGDSALYLCASSLGSGPGAAEQYFGPGTRLTVT.

This clonotype was seen many times. The chain links TRBV24-1 to TRBJ1-5, with D perhaps TRBD1 (5 bases). This CDR3 is 16 amino acids long. V was clipped by 4 bases and J by 0 bases, with 12 bases between them. The germline V gene encodes CDR1 KGHDR and CDR2 SFDVKD. CDR3 nucleotide sequence: TGTGCCACCAGTGACGCCGGGACGTCTAGCAATCAGCCCCAGCATTTT. It is translated as CATSDAGTSSNQPQHF.

The chain couples TRBV5-1 to TRBJ1-4; 8 bases map to TRBD1. CDR3 size: 16 residues. The V segment lost 0 bases and the J segment 7 bases; nucleotides outside the gene matches: 8. Per the germline V gene, CDR1 is SGHRS and CDR2 is YFSETQ. Here the CDR3 reads CASSLVRGQVAEKLFF. The CDR3 region has the DNA TGCGCCAGCAGCTTGGTGCGGGGACAGGTGGCTGAAAAACTGTTTTTT.

The chain uses TRBV30 and TRBJ1-6; the match to TRBD1 covers 9 bases. The germline V gene has CDR1 GTSNPN and CDR2 SVGIG (reference sequence). This CDR3 spans 15 amino acids. The junction had 9 bases not matched to a gene; V was cut back by 2 bases and J by 10 bases. As DNA, the CDR3 is TGTGCCTGGAGTATTCCCGGGACAGGGAACTCACCCCTCCACTTT. This translates into CAWSIPGTGNSPLHF. Supplemented by reference TRBV30 and TRBJ1-6, the full variable domain reads SQTIHQWPATLVQPVGSPLSLECTVEGTSNPNLYWYRQAAGRGLQLLFYSVGIGQISSEVPQNLSASRPQDRQFILSSKKLLLSDSGFYLCAWSIPGTGNSPLHFGNGTRLTVT.

The chain links TRBV25-1 to TRBJ1-1; no firm D call. The ends were cut back, 8 bases at V and 1 base at J, with 8 bases in the middle. CDR1 is MGHDK, CDR2 SYGVNS, per germline. The CDR3 consists of 12 residues. The chain's CDR3 is CASPNSNTEAFF. The CDR3, as DNA: TGTGCCAGCCCTAACTCGAACACTGAAGCTTTCTTT.

This clonotype was recorded a few times. The chain couples TRBV12-3 or TRBV12-4 to TRBJ1-2; 8 nucleotides agree with TRBD1. CDR3 length equals 12 residues. V shed 3 bases, J shed 8 bases, and the junction held 2 bases outside the gene matches. The CDR3 spells CASSFRGLGYTF. The CDR3 coding sequence is TGTGCCAGCAGTTTCAGGGGGCTCGGCTACACCTTC.

This clonotype has more than one count but fewer than ten. This sequence joins TRBV7-9 and TRBJ2-7; D is possibly TRBD1 (5 bases). Germline-derived CDR1 and CDR2 are SEHNR and FQNEAQ (reference sequence). Trimming took 1 base from V and 2 from J, leaving 9 bases between them. This CDR3 spans 14 amino acids. This CDR3 reads CASSLDQGTYEQYF. The CDR3 DNA sequence: TGTGCCAGCAGCTTAGATCAGGGAACCTACGAGCAGTACTTC.

The V call is TRBV19, the J call TRBJ2-2; D is ambiguous. Germline CDR1 reads LNHDA; CDR2 reads SQIVND (reference sequence). With 7 bases removed from V and 1 base from J, the gap between germline ends came to 4 bases. This CDR3 has 12 amino acids. CDR3 DNA sequence: TGTGCCAGTAACCAGAACACCGGGGAGCTGTTTTTT. Translation gives CASNQNTGELFF.

This clonotype has a handful of counts. The chain combines TRBV27 with TRBJ2-1; 8 nucleotides match TRBD2. Unmatched junction bases numbered 6, after V lost 6 bases and J lost 2 bases. CDR1 is MNHEY and CDR2 is SMNVEV in the germline V gene (reference sequence). This CDR3 comprises 15 residues. The CDR3 DNA sequence: TGTGCCAGCAGACCCGGGGGGGCCCCCTACAATGAGCAGTTCTTC. Amino acids: CASRPGGAPYNEQFF.

This clonotype was recorded at least ten times. The rearrangement links TRBV5-1 to TRBJ2-5; 9 nucleotides match TRBD1. The germline V gene has CDR1 SGHRS and CDR2 YFSETQ. V gave up 4 bases and J gave up 5 bases; unmatched junction bases: 9. The CDR3 is made up of 15 amino acids. The CDR3 loop reads CASSQTGGAVETQYF. Here the CDR3 DNA reads TGCGCCAGCAGCCAAACAGGGGGCGCGGTGGAGACCCAGTACTTC.

The CDR3 DNA follows: TGTGCCAGCAGCGTAGATCTAGGGGGAGGTTTCTACGAGCAGTACTTC. Its protein is CASSVDLGGGFYEQYF. J is TRBJ2-7 and V is TRBV9; tentatively, D is TRBD1 or TRBD2 (6 bases each). The CDR3 has 16 residues. The V end lost 0 bases, the J end lost 3 bases, and 16 bases lay between the germline ends. The germline V gene encodes CDR1 SGDLS and CDR2 YYNGEE.

This clonotype came up many times. This chain connects TRBV12-3 or TRBV12-4 to TRBJ2-5; 7 bases map to TRBD2. The CDR3 is 14 amino acids. V lost 6 bases to trimming and J lost 3 bases; unmatched junction nucleotides: 7. CDR3 loop: CASRSGTVKETQYF. The CDR3 DNA sequence: TGTGCCAGCAGGAGCGGGACGGTTAAAGAGACCCAGTACTTC.

The genes are TRBV7-9 and TRBJ2-1, with 9 bases identical to TRBD1. CDR3 size: 14 residues. Germline V gene lookup returns CDR1 SEHNR and CDR2 FQNEAQ (reference sequence). J gave up 4 bases and V 5 bases, and 3 bases lay outside the gene matches. The CDR3 region is CASSRTGDYNEQFF. The CDR3 coding sequence is TGTGCCAGCAGCCGGACAGGGGATTACAATGAGCAGTTCTTC. Together with reference TRBV7-9 and TRBJ2-1, the CDR3 gives the full variable domain: DTGVSQNPRHKITKRGQNVTFRCDPISEHNRLYWYRQTLGQGPEFLTYFQNEAQLEKSRLLSDRFSAERPKGSFSTLEIQRTEQGDSAMYLCASSRTGDYNEQFFGPGTRLTVL.

The genes are TRBV18 and TRBJ2-3; TRBD2 is a possible D gene (6 bases). The germline V and J ends were trimmed by 11 bases and 3 bases, with 15 bases remaining between them. Germline lookup yields CDR1 KGHSH and CDR2 LQKENI. The CDR3 runs to 13 residues. The CDR3 DNA follows: TGTGCCTCAGCTGCTGCGGGAACAGATACGCAGTATTTT. It is translated as CASAAAGTDTQYF.

The genes are TRBV28 and TRBJ1-4; D may be TRBD1 (5 bases). Trimming removed 4 bases from V and 5 bases from J, with 11 bases in between. CDR3 size: 14 residues. The germline V gene has CDR1 MDHEN and CDR2 SYDVKM. In DNA, the CDR3 is TGTGCCAGCAGTTGGGACGTTAACAATGAAAAACTGTTTTTT. It specifies CASSWDVNNEKLFF.